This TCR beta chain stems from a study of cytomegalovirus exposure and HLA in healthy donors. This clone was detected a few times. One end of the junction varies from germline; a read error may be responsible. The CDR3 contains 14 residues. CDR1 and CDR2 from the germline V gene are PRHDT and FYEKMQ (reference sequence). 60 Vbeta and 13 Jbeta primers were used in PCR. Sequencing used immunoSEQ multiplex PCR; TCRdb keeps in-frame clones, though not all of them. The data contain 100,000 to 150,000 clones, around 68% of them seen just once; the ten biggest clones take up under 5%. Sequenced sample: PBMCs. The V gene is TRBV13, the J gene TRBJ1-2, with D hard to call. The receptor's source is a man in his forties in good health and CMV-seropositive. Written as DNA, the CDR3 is TGTGCCAGCACCTTAAAGGCAGGAAATTATGGCTACACCTTC. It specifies CASTLKAGNYGYTF.